A selection of T cell receptor beta chains follows, all from one sample in a study of shared clonotypes between healthy human individuals. Sequenced by immunoSEQ multiplex PCR; TCRdb stores in-frame clones only, minus some. Of 2 million to 2.5 million clones in the sample, 85% to 95% were seen once. Sequencing input: naive CD4+ T cells from PBMCs. Every receptor here comes from a young man in good health. Some clones in this sample may be carry-over from other donors' samples. Both conserved end residues are part of each CDR3. The D gene is left open where the match is weak. Only some rows state a clone size, as once, few, many or a class for expanded clones.

v_gene: TRBV4-1; j_gene: TRBJ2-7; d_gene: -; abundance: -; CDR3nt: TGCGCCAGCAGCCCTAAGGGCGGGTACGAGCAGTACTTC; CDR3aa: CASSPKGGYEQYF
v_gene: TRBV28; j_gene: TRBJ1-5; d_gene: TRBD1; abundance: -; CDR3nt: TGTGCCAGCGGGGACAGGAATCAGCCCCAGCATTTT; CDR3aa: CASGDRNQPQHF
v_gene: TRBV27; j_gene: TRBJ2-5; d_gene: -; abundance: -; CDR3nt: TGTGCCAGCAGTTTATGGGGGTACCAAGAGACCCAGTACTTC; CDR3aa: CASSLWGYQETQYF
v_gene: TRBV5-1; j_gene: TRBJ1-1; d_gene: -; abundance: -; CDR3nt: TGCGCCAGCAGCTTGGCCGGGGACGGCGTGAACACTGAAGCTTTCTTT; CDR3aa: CASSLAGDGVNTEAFF
v_gene: TRBV5-4; j_gene: TRBJ2-3; d_gene: TRBD2; abundance: -; CDR3nt: TGTGCCAGCAGCGCCTCTAGCGGGAGTAGGGATACGCAGTATTTT; CDR3aa: CASSASSGSRDTQYF
v_gene: TRBV2; j_gene: TRBJ1-5; d_gene: -; abundance: few; CDR3nt: TGTGCCAGCAGTTCCCGTCGGGGGAGCAATCAGCCCCAGCATTTT; CDR3aa: CASSSRRGSNQPQHF
v_gene: TRBV4-2; j_gene: TRBJ2-6; d_gene: -; abundance: -; CDR3nt: TGTGCCAGCAGCCAAGGGAGGGAGTCTTACTCTGGGGCCAACGTCCTGACTTTC; CDR3aa: CASSQGRESYSGANVLTF
v_gene: TRBV14; j_gene: TRBJ2-2; d_gene: TRBD1; abundance: -; CDR3nt: TGTGCCAGCAGCAGACAGGGTGTTGGCACCGGGGAGCTGTTTTTT; CDR3aa: CASSRQGVGTGELFF
v_gene: TRBV19; j_gene: TRBJ2-2; d_gene: -; abundance: once; CDR3nt: TGTGCCACCCGACTCGGACGGACGAACACCGGGGAGCTGTTTTTT; CDR3aa: CATRLGRTNTGELFF
v_gene: TRBV25-1; j_gene: TRBJ1-1; d_gene: -; abundance: -; CDR3nt: TGTGCCAGCTATGGGCCGAACACTGAAGCTTTCTTT; CDR3aa: CASYGPNTEAFF
v_gene: TRBV18; j_gene: TRBJ2-7; d_gene: -; abundance: -; CDR3nt: TGTGCCAGCTCCCCCGGGACAACCGGCTACGAGCAGTACTTC; CDR3aa: CASSPGTTGYEQYF
v_gene: TRBV7-9; j_gene: TRBJ2-7; d_gene: -; abundance: -; CDR3nt: TGTGCCAGCAGCCAGGGACAACTCTACGAGCAGTACTTC; CDR3aa: CASSQGQLYEQYF
v_gene: TRBV11-2; j_gene: TRBJ1-2; d_gene: TRBD1; abundance: -; CDR3nt: TGTGCCAGCAGCCGTCCAGGGGGCGACTATGGCTACACCTTC; CDR3aa: CASSRPGGDYGYTF
v_gene: TRBV29-1; j_gene: TRBJ2-7; d_gene: -; abundance: -; CDR3nt: TGCAGCGTTGGAGGGGGCTCCTACGAGCAGTACTTC; CDR3aa: CSVGGGSYEQYF
v_gene: TRBV4-1; j_gene: TRBJ2-1; d_gene: TRBD2; abundance: -; CDR3nt: TGCGCCAGCACCAGATCTGGGACTAGCAATGAGCAGTTCTTC; CDR3aa: CASTRSGTSNEQFF
v_gene: TRBV27; j_gene: TRBJ2-1; d_gene: TRBD2; abundance: -; CDR3nt: TGTGCCAGTAGGCCGGTAGCGGGAGTAGTTTCCTACAATGAGCAGTTCTTC; CDR3aa: CASRPVAGVVSYNEQFF
v_gene: TRBV2; j_gene: TRBJ2-7; d_gene: -; abundance: -; CDR3nt: TGTGCCAGCAGTGAAGGGCCGGGGCTAAGCTCCTACGAGCAGTACTTC; CDR3aa: CASSEGPGLSSYEQYF
v_gene: TRBV2; j_gene: TRBJ1-5; d_gene: -; abundance: -; CDR3nt: TGTGCCAGCAGTGCGGTCTCGGGTAGCAATCAGCCCCAGCATTTT; CDR3aa: CASSAVSGSNQPQHF
v_gene: TRBV4-2; j_gene: TRBJ2-1; d_gene: -; abundance: -; CDR3nt: TGTGCCAGCAGCCAAGATGGAACGGGTAGGAATGAGCAGTTCTTC; CDR3aa: CASSQDGTGRNEQFF
v_gene: TRBV6-5; j_gene: TRBJ1-4; d_gene: -; abundance: -; CDR3nt: TGTGCCAGCAGTAACGGGGGTTCGACGGGGGAAAAACTGTTTTTT; CDR3aa: CASSNGGSTGEKLFF
v_gene: TRBV6-5; j_gene: TRBJ2-3; d_gene: -; abundance: -; CDR3nt: TGTGCCAGCAGTTACGTGCTTGGAGATACGCAGTATTTT; CDR3aa: CASSYVLGDTQYF
v_gene: TRBV5-6; j_gene: TRBJ1-1; d_gene: -; abundance: -; CDR3nt: TGTGCCAGCAGCTCCAGGCCCGACAGCCCTGAAGCTTTCTTT; CDR3aa: CASSSRPDSPEAFF
v_gene: TRBV2; j_gene: TRBJ1-1; d_gene: -; abundance: few; CDR3nt: TGTGCCAGCAGTGGACGGAACACTGAAGCTTTCTTT; CDR3aa: CASSGRNTEAFF
v_gene: TRBV28; j_gene: TRBJ1-3; d_gene: -; abundance: -; CDR3nt: TGTGCCAGCAGTTCTGTAGGGGCGGAAGGAAACACCATATATTTT; CDR3aa: CASSSVGAEGNTIYF
v_gene: TRBV14; j_gene: TRBJ1-1; d_gene: -; abundance: -; CDR3nt: TGTGCCAGCAGCCAAGTGAAGTCAGGTGAAGCTTTCTTT; CDR3aa: CASSQVKSGEAFF
v_gene: TRBV7-2; j_gene: TRBJ2-1; d_gene: -; abundance: -; CDR3nt: TGTGCCAGCAGCTTGTGGGATGAGCAGTTCTTC; CDR3aa: CASSLWDEQFF
v_gene: TRBV6-1; j_gene: TRBJ1-2; d_gene: -; abundance: -; CDR3nt: TGTGCCAGCAGTGAGGAGGGGACCTATAGCCGGGGCTACACCTTC; CDR3aa: CASSEEGTYSRGYTF
v_gene: TRBV5-4; j_gene: TRBJ2-4; d_gene: TRBD2; abundance: -; CDR3nt: TGTGCCAGCAGCTGGGGGGGACTAGCCAAAAACATTCAGTACTTC; CDR3aa: CASSWGGLAKNIQYF
v_gene: TRBV28; j_gene: TRBJ1-1; d_gene: -; abundance: -; CDR3nt: TGTGCCAGCACCCTCACGGCAGCCATGAACACTGAAGCTTTCTTT; CDR3aa: CASTLTAAMNTEAFF
v_gene: TRBV18; j_gene: TRBJ1-1; d_gene: -; abundance: -; CDR3nt: TGTGCCAGCTCACCACAAGCGGGGGAGAACACTGAAGCTTTCTTT; CDR3aa: CASSPQAGENTEAFF
v_gene: TRBV29-1; j_gene: TRBJ1-2; d_gene: TRBD1; abundance: once; CDR3nt: TGCAGCGTTGGGGGTGGAGGGGGCGAAGGCGGCTACACCTTC; CDR3aa: CSVGGGGGEGGYTF
v_gene: TRBV4-1; j_gene: TRBJ2-5; d_gene: TRBD2; abundance: -; CDR3nt: TGCGCCAGCAGCCAAAGGGGCGGGGGGCCAGAGACCCAGTACTTC; CDR3aa: CASSQRGGGPETQYF
v_gene: TRBV5-1; j_gene: TRBJ2-7; d_gene: TRBD2; abundance: -; CDR3nt: TGCGCCAGCAGCTCCCAAGTAGCGGGGGCCTACGAGCAGTACTTC; CDR3aa: CASSSQVAGAYEQYF
v_gene: TRBV28; j_gene: TRBJ1-5; d_gene: TRBD1; abundance: -; CDR3nt: TGTGCCAGCAGACCTCTGGGGACAGGGAGCAATCAGCCCCAGCATTTT; CDR3aa: CASRPLGTGSNQPQHF
v_gene: TRBV4-1; j_gene: TRBJ2-1; d_gene: TRBD2; abundance: -; CDR3nt: TGCGCCAGCAGCCATCTTAGCGGGGGAGTCGACAATGAGCAGTTCTTC; CDR3aa: CASSHLSGGVDNEQFF
v_gene: TRBV29-1; j_gene: TRBJ2-1; d_gene: TRBD2; abundance: -; CDR3nt: TGCAGCGTCAGGGGACTAGCGAAGGATGAGCAGTTCTTC; CDR3aa: CSVRGLAKDEQFF
v_gene: TRBV7-3; j_gene: TRBJ2-3; d_gene: -; abundance: -; CDR3nt: TGTGCCAGCAGCCCCCTCGACACAGATACGCAGTATTTT; CDR3aa: CASSPLDTDTQYF
v_gene: TRBV28; j_gene: TRBJ2-7; d_gene: -; abundance: -; CDR3nt: TGTGCCAGCAGTTTGGGTACAGGTATCTACGAGCAGTACTTC; CDR3aa: CASSLGTGIYEQYF
v_gene: TRBV5-1; j_gene: TRBJ1-4; d_gene: -; abundance: -; CDR3nt: TGCGCCAGCAGTGGCGCAACTAATGAAAAACTGTTTTTT; CDR3aa: CASSGATNEKLFF
v_gene: TRBV28; j_gene: TRBJ2-1; d_gene: -; abundance: -; CDR3nt: TGTGCCAGCAGTGGACAGGCGTTGGGGGGCGGCTCCTACAATGAGCAGTTCTTC; CDR3aa: CASSGQALGGGSYNEQFF
v_gene: TRBV28; j_gene: TRBJ2-1; d_gene: TRBD2; abundance: -; CDR3nt: TGTGCCAGCATCGTAAAGCGGGGATCCTACAATGAGCAGTTCTTC; CDR3aa: CASIVKRGSYNEQFF
v_gene: TRBV7-9; j_gene: TRBJ1-2; d_gene: -; abundance: -; CDR3nt: TGTGCCAGCAGCTTAGACCCGGGACGGGGCTACACCTTC; CDR3aa: CASSLDPGRGYTF
v_gene: TRBV18; j_gene: TRBJ2-5; d_gene: -; abundance: once; CDR3nt: TGTGCCAGCTCACCACTCGGCGGGTTCCAAGAGACCCAGTACTTC; CDR3aa: CASSPLGGFQETQYF
v_gene: TRBV9; j_gene: TRBJ2-1; d_gene: TRBD1; abundance: -; CDR3nt: TGTGCCAGCAGCGCTGGGACAGTCTCCTACAATGAGCAGTTCTTC; CDR3aa: CASSAGTVSYNEQFF